This T cell receptor beta chain is from a study of blood T cell repertoires in COVID-19. In the study overall: Donors in the United States, Italy and Spain gave samples during acute or convalescent COVID-19. The analysed material was cDNA or gDNA that came from T cells, B-cell-depleted T cells, or PBMCs.

V lost 6 bases and J lost 2, with 8 bases in between. Germline values: CDR1 LNHDA, CDR2 SQIVND (reference sequence). CDR3 size: 13 residues. In the original analysis: Reference gene primer amplification in the assay estimated nucleated cell counts. Profiling relied on immunoSEQ multiplex PCR, and the TCRdb table lists in-frame clones only, not all of them. That table supplies the V and J calls and clone size; D and trimming were determined from the DNA. This sample has roughly 100,000 clones, with approximately 80% found just once. The source material was peripheral blood. V and J are TRBV19 and TRBJ1-3, with D maybe TRBD1 (6 bases). The TCR originated in a man between 65 and 85 years old with acute or convalescent COVID-19. DNA for the CDR3: TGTGCCAGTAGGCCAGGGGCTGGAAACACCATATATTTT. Protein sequence: CASRPGAGNTIYF.